This T cell receptor beta chain came from a study of radiation and T cells in renal cell carcinoma. Overall study: Nephrectomy followed 15 Gy stereotactic body radiation by 4 weeks. Whole-study findings and limits: From baseline, blood top tumor clonotypes peaked at 2 weeks post-radiation.

TCRdb's copy holds only in-frame clones and misses some; the assay was immunoSEQ multiplex PCR. The sample includes 45,000 to 65,000 clones, around 78% of them seen just once. In regard to this clone: The target antigen is unknown.

Trimming took 0 bases from V and 15 from J; bases not matched to a gene: 12. The CDR3 loop spans 15 amino acids. Germline-derived CDR1 and CDR2 are SGHRS and YFSETQ. Time point meaning: baseline pretreatment blood. Treatment: 15 Gy SBRT to primary tumor, nephrectomy 4 weeks later. Serial blood draws occurred at baseline and 2 and 4 weeks post-SBRT. The chain uses TRBV5-1 and TRBJ2-1; 10 nucleotides agree with TRBD1. Here the sequenced sample was blood, taken from a patient whose treatment included radiotherapy and nephrectomy. The clonotype comes from a man aged 55 to 69 with renal cell carcinoma. The CDR3 region has the DNA TGCGCCAGCAGCTTGGAGAGTAACCGGGACAGGGGTTTGTTCTTC. It is translated as CASSLESNRDRGLFF.